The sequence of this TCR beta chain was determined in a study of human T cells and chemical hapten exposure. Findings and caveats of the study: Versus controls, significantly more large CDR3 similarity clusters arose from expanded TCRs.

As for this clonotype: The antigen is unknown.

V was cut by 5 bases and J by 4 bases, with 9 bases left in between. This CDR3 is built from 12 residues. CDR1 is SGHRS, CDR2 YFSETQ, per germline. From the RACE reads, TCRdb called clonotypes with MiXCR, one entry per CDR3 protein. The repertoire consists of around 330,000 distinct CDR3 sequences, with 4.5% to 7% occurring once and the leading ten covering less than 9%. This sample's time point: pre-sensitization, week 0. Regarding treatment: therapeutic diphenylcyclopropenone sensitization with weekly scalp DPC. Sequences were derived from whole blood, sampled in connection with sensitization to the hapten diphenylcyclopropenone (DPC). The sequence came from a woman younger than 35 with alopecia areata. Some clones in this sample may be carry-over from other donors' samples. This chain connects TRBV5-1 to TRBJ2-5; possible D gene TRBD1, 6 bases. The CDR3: CASRQGSETQYF. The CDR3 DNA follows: TGCGCCAGCAGACAGGGCTCAGAGACCCAGTACTTC.